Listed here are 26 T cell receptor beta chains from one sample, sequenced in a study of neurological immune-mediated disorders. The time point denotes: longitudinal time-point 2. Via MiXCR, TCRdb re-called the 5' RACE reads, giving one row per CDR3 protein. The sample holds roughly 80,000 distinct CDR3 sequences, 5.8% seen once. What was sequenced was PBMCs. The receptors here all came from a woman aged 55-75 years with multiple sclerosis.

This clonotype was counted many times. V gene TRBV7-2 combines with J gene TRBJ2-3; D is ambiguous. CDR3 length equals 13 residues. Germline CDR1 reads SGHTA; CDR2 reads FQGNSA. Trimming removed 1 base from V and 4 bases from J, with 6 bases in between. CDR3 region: CASSLEAADTQYF. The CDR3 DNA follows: TGTGCCAGCAGCTTAGAGGCGGCAGATACGCAGTATTTT. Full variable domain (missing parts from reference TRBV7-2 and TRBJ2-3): GAGVSQSPSNKVTEKGKDVELRCDPISGHTALYWYRQSLGQGLEFLIYFQGNSAPDKSGLPSDRFSAERTGGSVSTLTIQRTQQEDSAVYLCASSLEAADTQYFGPGTRLTVL.

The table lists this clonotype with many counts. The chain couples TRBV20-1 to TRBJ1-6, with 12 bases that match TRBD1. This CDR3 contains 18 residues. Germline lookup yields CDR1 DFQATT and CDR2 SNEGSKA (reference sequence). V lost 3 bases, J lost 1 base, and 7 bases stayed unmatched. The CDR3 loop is CSARPVGQGASYNSPLHF. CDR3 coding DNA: TGCAGTGCTAGGCCAGTGGGACAGGGGGCATCCTATAATTCACCCCTCCACTTT.

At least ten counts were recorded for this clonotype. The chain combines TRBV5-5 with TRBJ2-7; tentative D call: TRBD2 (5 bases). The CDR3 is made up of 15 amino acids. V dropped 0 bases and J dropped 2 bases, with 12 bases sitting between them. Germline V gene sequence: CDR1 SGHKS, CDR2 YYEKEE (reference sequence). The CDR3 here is CASSLVVGSTYEQYF. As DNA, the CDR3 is TGTGCCAGCAGCTTGGTTGTAGGGAGTACCTACGAGCAGTACTTC.

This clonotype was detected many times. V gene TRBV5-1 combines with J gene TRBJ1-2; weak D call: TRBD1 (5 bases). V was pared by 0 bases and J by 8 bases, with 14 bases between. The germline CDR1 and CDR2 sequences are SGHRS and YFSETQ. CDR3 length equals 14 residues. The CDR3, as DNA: TGCGCCAGCAGCTTGGCCCCAAAGGGGAGAGGCTACACCTTC. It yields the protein CASSLAPKGRGYTF.

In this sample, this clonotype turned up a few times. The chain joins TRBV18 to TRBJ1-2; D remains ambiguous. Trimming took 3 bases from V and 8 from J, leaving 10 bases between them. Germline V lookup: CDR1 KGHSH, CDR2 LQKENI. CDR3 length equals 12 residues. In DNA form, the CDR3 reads TGTGCCAGCTCACCCCAAAGGCCGGGCTACACCTTC. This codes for CASSPQRPGYTF.

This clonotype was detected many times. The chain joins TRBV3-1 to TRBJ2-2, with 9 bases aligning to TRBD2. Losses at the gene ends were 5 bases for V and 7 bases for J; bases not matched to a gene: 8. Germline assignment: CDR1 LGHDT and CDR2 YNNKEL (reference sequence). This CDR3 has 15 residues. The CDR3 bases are TGTGCCAGCAGCTACCTCGGGACTAGCTTCGGGGAGCTGTTTTTT. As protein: CASSYLGTSFGELFF.

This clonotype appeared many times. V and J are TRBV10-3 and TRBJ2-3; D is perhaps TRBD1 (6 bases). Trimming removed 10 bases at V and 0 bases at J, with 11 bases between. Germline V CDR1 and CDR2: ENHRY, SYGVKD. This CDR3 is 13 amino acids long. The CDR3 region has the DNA TGTGCCACCGGACAGACTAGCACAGATACGCAGTATTTT. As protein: CATGQTSTDTQYF.

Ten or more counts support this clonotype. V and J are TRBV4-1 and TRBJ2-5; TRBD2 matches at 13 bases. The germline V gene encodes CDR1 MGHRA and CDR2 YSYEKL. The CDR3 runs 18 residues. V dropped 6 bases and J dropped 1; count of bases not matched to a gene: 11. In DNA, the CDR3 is TGCGCCAGCAGTCACGGTCGACTAGCGGGGGGTTTCCAAGAGACCCAGTACTTC. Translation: CASSHGRLAGGFQETQYF.

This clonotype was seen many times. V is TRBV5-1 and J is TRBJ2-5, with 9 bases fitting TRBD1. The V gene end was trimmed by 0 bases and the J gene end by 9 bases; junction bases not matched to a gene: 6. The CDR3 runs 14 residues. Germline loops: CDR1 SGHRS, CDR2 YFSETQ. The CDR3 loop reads CASSLEGQGGPQYF. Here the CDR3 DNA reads TGCGCCAGCAGCTTGGAGGGACAGGGAGGGCCCCAGTACTTC.

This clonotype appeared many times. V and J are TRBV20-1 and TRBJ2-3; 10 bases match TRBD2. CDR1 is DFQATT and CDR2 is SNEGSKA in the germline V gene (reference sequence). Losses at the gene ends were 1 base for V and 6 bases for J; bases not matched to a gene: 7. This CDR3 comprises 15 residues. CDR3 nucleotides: TGCAGTGCTAGAGCACCTAGCGGGGGCCGGGATACGCAGTATTTT. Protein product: CSARAPSGGRDTQYF.

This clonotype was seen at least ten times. CDR3 amino acids: CATSPGERSSGANVLTF. The CDR3 nucleotides read TGTGCCACCAGCCCGGGAGAACGGAGCTCTGGGGCCAACGTCCTGACTTTC. The V and J genes are TRBV15 and TRBJ2-6, with D perhaps matching TRBD2 (6 bases). From germline, CDR1 is LNHNV and CDR2 YYDKDF (reference sequence). Trimming took 5 bases from V and 0 from J, leaving 14 bases between them. The length of the CDR3 is 17 residues.

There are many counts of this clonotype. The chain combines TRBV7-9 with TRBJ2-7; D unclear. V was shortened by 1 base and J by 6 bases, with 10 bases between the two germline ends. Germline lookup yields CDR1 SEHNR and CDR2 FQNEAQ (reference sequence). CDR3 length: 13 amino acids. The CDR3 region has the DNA TGTGCCAGCAGCTTAGAGAGTATTAGCGAGCAGTACTTC. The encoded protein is CASSLESISEQYF.

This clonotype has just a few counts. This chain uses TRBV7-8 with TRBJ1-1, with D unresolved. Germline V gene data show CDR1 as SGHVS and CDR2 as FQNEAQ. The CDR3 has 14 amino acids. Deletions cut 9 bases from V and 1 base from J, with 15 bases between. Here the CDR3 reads CASMMSYRNTEAFF. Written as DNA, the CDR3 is TGTGCCAGTATGATGTCTTATAGGAACACTGAAGCTTTCTTT.

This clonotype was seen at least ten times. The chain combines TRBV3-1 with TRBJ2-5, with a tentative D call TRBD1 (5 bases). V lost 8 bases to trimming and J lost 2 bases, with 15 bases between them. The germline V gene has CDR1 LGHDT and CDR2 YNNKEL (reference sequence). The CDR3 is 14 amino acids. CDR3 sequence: CASGKRGPQETQYF. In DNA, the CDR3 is TGTGCCAGCGGGAAAAGGGGTCCACAAGAGACCCAGTACTTC.

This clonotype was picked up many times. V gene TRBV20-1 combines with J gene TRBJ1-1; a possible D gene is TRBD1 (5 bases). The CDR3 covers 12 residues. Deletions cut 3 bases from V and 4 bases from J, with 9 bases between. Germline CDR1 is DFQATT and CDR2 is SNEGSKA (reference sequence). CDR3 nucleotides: TGCAGTGCTAGTCCGGGGGGCACTGAAGCTTTCTTT. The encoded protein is CSASPGGTEAFF.

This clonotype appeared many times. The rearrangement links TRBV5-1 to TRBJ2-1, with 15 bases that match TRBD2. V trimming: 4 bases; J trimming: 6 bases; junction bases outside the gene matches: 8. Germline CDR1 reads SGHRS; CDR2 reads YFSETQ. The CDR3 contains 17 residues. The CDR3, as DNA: TGCGCCAGCAGCGGCGGGACTAGCGGGGGGCCACTCAATGAGCAGTTCTTC. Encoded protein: CASSGGTSGGPLNEQFF. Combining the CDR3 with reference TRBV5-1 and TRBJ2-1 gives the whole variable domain KAGVTQTPRYLIKTRGQQVTLSCSPISGHRSVSWYQQTPGQGLQFLFEYFSETQRNKGNFPGRFSGRQFSNSRSEMNVSTLELGDSALYLCASSGGTSGGPLNEQFFGPGTRLTVL.

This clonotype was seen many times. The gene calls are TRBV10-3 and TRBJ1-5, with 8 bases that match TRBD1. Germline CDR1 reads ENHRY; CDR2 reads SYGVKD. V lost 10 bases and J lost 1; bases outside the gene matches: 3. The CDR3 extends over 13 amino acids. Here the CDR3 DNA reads TGTGCCACGACAGGGGTGAGCAATCAGCCCCAGCATTTT. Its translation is CATTGVSNQPQHF.

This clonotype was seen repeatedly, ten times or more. For the CDR3, the DNA is TGTGCCAGCAGCTTTTCCGTTCAGGACAGGGACACAGATACGCAGTATTTT. This codes for CASSFSVQDRDTDTQYF. The genes are TRBV5-6 and TRBJ2-3, with 8 bases identical to TRBD1. This CDR3 contains 17 residues. CDR1 and CDR2 from the germline V gene are SGHDT and YYEEEE. With 2 bases clipped from V and 2 bases from J, the junction kept 10 bases outside the gene matches.

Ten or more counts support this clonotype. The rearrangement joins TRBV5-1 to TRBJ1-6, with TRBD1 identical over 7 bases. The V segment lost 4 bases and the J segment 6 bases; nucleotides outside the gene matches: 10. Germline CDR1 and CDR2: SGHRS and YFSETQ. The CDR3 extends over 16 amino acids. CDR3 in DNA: TGCGCCAGCAGCGCAACCGTTACAGGGGCTAATTCACCCCTCCACTTT. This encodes CASSATVTGANSPLHF.

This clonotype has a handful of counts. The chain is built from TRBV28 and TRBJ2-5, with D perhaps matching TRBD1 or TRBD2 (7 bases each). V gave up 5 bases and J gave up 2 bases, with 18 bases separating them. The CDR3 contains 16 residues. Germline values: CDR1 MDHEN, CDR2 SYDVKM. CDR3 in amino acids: CASSKGSGGAQETQYF. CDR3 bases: TGTGCCAGCAGTAAGGGATCAGGGGGGGCTCAAGAGACCCAGTACTTC.

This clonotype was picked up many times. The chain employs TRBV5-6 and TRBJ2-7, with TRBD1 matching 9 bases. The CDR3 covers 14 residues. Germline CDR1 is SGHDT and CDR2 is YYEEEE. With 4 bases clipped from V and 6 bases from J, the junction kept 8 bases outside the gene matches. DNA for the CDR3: TGTGCCAGCAGCCCCGGGACAGGGTACTTCGAGCAGTACTTC. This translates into CASSPGTGYFEQYF.

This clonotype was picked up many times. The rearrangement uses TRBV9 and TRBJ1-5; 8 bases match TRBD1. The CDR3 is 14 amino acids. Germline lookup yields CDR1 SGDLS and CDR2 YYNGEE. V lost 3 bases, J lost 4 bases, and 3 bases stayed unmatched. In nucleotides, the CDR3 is TGTGCCAGCAGCGCAACAGGGGGTAATCAGCCCCAGCATTTT. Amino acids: CASSATGGNQPQHF.

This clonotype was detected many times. The CDR3 nucleotides read TGTGCCAGCAGTTTATCAGGGATCGGCAATCAGCCCCAGCATTTT. This codes for CASSLSGIGNQPQHF. This rearrangement joins TRBV12-3 or TRBV12-4 to TRBJ1-5; D possibly corresponds to TRBD1 (5 bases). V lost 2 bases to trimming and J lost 2 bases, with 10 bases between them. CDR3 length: 15 residues.

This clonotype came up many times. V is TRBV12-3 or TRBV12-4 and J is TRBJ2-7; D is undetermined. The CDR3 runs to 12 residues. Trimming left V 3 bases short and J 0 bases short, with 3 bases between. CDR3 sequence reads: CASSFYSYEQYF. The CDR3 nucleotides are TGTGCCAGCAGTTTTTACTCCTACGAGCAGTACTTC.

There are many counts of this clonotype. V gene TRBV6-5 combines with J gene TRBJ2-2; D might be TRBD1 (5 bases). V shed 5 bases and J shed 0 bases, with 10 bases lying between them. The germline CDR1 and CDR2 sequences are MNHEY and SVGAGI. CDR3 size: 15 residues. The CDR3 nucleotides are TGTGCCAGCAGTAGGGGTCTCGCGAACACCGGGGAGCTGTTTTTT. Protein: CASSRGLANTGELFF.

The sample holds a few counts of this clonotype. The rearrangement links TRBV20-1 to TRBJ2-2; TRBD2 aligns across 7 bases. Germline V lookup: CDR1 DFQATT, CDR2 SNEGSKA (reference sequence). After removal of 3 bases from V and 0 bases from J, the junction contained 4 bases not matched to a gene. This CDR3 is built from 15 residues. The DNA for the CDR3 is TGCAGTGCTAGGTCCGCGGGGGCGAACACCGGGGAGCTGTTTTTT. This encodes CSARSAGANTGELFF.